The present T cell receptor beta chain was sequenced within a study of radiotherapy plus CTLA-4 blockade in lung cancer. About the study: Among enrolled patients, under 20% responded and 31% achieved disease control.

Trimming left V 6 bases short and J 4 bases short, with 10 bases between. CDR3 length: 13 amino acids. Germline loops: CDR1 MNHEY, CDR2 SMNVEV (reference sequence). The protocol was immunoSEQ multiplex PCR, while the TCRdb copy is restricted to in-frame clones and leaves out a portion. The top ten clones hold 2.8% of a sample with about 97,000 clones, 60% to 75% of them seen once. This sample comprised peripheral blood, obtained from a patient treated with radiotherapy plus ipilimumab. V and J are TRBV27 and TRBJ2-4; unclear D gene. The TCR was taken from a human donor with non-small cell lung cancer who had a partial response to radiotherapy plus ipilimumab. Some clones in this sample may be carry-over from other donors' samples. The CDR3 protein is CASSTSLKNIQYF. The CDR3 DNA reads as TGTGCCAGCAGCACCAGTTTGAAAAACATTCAGTACTTC.